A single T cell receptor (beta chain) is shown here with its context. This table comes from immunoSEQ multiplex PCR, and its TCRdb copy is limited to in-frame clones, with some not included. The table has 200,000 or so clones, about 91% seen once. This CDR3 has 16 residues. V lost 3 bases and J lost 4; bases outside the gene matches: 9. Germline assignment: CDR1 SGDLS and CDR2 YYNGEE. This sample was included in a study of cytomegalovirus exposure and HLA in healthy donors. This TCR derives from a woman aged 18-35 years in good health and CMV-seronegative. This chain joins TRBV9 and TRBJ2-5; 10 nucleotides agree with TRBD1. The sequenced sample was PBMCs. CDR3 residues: CASSESTGGWGETQYF. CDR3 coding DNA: TGTGCCAGCAGCGAATCGACAGGGGGCTGGGGAGAGACCCAGTACTTC.